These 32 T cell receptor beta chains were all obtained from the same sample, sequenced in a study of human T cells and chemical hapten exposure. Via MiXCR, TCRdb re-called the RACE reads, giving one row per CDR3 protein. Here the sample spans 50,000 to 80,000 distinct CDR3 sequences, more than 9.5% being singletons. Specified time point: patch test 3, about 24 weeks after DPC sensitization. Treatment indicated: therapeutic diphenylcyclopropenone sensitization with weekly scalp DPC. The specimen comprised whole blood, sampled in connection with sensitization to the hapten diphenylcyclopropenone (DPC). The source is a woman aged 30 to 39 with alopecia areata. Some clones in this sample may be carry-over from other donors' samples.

The CDR3 sequence: CASSFTGGRTEAFF. As DNA, the CDR3 is TGTGCCAGCAGTTTTACAGGGGGAAGGACTGAAGCTTTCTTT. The chain links TRBV28 to TRBJ1-1, with 8 bases fitting TRBD1. J was trimmed by 5 bases and V by 3 bases; bases with no gene match: 5. CDR1 MDHEN and CDR2 SYDVKM come from the germline V gene. The CDR3 is made up of 14 amino acids. Together with reference TRBV28 and TRBJ1-1, the CDR3 gives the full variable domain: DVKVTQSSRYLVKRTGEKVFLECVQDMDHENMFWYRQDPGLGLRLIYFSYDVKMKEKGDIPEGYSVSREKKERFSLILESASTNQTSMYLCASSFTGGRTEAFFGQGTRLTVV.

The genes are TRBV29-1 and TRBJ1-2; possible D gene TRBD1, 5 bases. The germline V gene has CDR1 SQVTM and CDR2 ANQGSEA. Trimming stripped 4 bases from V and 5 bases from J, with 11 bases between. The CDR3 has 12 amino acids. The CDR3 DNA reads TGCAGCGTTGGGGACGATGGGTATGGCTACACCTTC. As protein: CSVGDDGYGYTF.

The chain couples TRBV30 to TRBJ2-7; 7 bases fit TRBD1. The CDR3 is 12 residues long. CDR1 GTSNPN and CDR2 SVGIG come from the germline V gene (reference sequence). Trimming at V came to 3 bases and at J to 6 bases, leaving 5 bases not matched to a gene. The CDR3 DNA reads TGTGCCTGGAGCCCGGACAGGAGCGAGCAGTACTTC. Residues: CAWSPDRSEQYF.

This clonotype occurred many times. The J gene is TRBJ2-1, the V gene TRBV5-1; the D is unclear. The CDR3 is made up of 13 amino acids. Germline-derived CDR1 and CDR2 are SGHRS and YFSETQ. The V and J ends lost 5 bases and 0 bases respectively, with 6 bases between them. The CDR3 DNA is TGCGCCAGCAGGGTGAGCTCCTACAATGAGCAGTTCTTC. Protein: CASRVSSYNEQFF.

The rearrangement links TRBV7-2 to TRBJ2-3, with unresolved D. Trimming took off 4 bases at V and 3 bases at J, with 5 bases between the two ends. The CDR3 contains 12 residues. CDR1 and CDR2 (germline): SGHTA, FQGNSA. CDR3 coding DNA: TGTGCCAGCAGCTCTAGAACAGATACGCAGTATTTT. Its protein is CASSSRTDTQYF. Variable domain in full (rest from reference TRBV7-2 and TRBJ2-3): GAGVSQSPSNKVTEKGKDVELRCDPISGHTALYWYRQSLGQGLEFLIYFQGNSAPDKSGLPSDRFSAERTGGSVSTLTIQRTQQEDSAVYLCASSSRTDTQYFGPGTRLTVL.

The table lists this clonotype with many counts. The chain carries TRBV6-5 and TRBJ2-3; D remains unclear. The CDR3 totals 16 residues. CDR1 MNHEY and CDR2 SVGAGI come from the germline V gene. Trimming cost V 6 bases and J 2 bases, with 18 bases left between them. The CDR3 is CASSYINSRLTDTQYF. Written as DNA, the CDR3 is TGTGCCAGCAGCTACATTAATAGTCGGCTCACAGATACGCAGTATTTT.

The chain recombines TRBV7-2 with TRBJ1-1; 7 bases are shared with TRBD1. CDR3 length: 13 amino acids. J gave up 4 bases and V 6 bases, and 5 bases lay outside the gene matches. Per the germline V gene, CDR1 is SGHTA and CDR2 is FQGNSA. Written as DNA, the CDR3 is TGTGCCAGCAGGCTGACAGGGAGCACTGAAGCTTTCTTT. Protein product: CASRLTGSTEAFF. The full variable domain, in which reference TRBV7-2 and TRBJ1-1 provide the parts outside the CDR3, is GAGVSQSPSNKVTEKGKDVELRCDPISGHTALYWYRQSLGQGLEFLIYFQGNSAPDKSGLPSDRFSAERTGGSVSTLTIQRTQQEDSAVYLCASRLTGSTEAFFGQGTRLTVV.

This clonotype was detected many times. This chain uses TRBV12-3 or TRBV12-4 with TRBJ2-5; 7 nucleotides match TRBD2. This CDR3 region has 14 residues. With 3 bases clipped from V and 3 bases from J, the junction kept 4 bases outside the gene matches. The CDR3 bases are TGTGCCAGCAGTTTTTCGGGAGGTAAAGAGACCCAGTACTTC. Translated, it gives CASSFSGGKETQYF.

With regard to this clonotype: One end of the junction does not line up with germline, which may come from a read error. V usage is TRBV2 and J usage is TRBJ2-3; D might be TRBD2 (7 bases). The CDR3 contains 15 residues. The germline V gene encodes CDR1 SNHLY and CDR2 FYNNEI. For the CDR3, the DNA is TGTGCCTGCAGCTACTTGCGGGGGCTAAGGGATACGCAGTATTTT. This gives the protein CACSYLRGLRDTQYF.

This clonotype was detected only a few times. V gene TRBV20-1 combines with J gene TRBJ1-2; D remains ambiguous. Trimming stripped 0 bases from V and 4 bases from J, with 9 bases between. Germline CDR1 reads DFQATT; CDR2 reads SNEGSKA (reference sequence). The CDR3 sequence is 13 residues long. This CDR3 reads CSARDYRGYGYTF. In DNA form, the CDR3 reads TGCAGTGCTAGAGATTACCGTGGCTATGGCTACACCTTC.

For the CDR3, the DNA is TGTGCCAGCAGCCAAGACAGGTCCGGGCAGTACTTC. Protein: CASSQDRSGQYF. The V gene is TRBV7-8, the J gene TRBJ2-7; weak D call: TRBD1 (6 bases). The CDR3 has 12 amino acids. Trimming shortened V by 5 bases and J by 9 bases, and 14 bases separated the two germline ends. Germline values: CDR1 SGHVS, CDR2 FQNEAQ.

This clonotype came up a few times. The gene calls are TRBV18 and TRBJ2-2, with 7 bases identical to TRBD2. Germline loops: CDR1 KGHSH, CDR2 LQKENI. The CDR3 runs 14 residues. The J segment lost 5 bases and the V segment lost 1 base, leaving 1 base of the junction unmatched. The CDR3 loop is CASSPQRDTGELFF. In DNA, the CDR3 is TGTGCCAGCTCACCACAGCGGGATACCGGGGAGCTGTTTTTT.

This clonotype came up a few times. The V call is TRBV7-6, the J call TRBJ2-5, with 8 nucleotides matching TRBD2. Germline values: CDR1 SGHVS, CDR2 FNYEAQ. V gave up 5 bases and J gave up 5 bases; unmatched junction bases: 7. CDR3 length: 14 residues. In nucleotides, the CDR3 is TGTGCCAGCAGCCCCCGGCCGGGAGGGGAGACCCAGTACTTC. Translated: CASSPRPGGETQYF.

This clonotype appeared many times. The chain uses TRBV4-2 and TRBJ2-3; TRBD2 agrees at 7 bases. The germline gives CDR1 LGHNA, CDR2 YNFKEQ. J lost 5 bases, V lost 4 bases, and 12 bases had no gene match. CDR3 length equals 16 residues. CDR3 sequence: CASSPQIQRGGDTQYF. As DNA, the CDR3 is TGTGCCAGCAGCCCTCAGATCCAGCGGGGCGGAGATACGCAGTATTTT.

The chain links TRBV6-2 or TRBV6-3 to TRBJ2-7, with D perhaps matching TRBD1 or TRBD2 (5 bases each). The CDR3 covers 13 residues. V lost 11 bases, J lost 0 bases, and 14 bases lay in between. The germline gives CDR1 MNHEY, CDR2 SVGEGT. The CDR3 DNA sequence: TGTGCCGGACCCGGGGCAGACTCCTACGAGCAGTACTTC. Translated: CAGPGADSYEQYF.

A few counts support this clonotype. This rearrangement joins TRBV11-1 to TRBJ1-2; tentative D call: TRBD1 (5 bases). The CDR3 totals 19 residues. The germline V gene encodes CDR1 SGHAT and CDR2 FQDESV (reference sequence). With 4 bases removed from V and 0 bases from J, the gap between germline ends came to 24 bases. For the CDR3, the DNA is TGTGCCAGCAGCTGGGGACCGGGAAGAAGAGATGAAGCTAACTATGGCTACACCTTC. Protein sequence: CASSWGPGRRDEANYGYTF. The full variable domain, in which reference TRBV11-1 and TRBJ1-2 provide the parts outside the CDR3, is EAEVAQSPRYKITEKSQAVAFWCDPISGHATLYWYRQILGQGPELLVQFQDESVVDDSQLPKDRFSAERLKGVDSTLKIQPAELGDSAMYLCASSWGPGRRDEANYGYTFGSGTRLTVV.

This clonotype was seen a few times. CDR3 nucleotide sequence: TGTGCCAGCAGCCTCAGACTAGCGGGCACTAGCACAGATACGCAGTATTTT. It yields the protein CASSLRLAGTSTDTQYF. The chain recombines TRBV7-9 with TRBJ2-3, with 10 bases matching TRBD2. Germline CDR1 SEHNR, CDR2 FQNEAQ (reference sequence). Unmatched junction bases numbered 8, after V lost 5 bases and J lost 0 bases. CDR3 length: 17 amino acids.

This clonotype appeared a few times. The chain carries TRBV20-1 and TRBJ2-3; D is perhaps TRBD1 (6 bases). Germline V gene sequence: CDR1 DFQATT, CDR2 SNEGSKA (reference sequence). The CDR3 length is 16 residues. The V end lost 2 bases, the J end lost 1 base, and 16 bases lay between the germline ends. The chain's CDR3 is CSARRGGPWGTDTQYF. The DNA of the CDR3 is TGCAGTGCTAGACGTGGGGGCCCTTGGGGCACAGATACGCAGTATTTT.

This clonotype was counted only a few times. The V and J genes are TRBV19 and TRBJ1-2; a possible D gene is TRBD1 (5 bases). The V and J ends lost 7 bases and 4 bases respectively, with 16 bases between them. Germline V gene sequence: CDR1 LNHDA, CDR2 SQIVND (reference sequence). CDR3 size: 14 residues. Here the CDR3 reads CASTGLQGFYGYTF. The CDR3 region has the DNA TGTGCCAGTACTGGTTTGCAGGGCTTCTATGGCTACACCTTC. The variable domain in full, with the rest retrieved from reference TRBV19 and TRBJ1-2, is DGGITQSPKYLFRKEGQNVTLSCEQNLNHDAMYWYRQDPGQGLRLIYYSQIVNDFQKGDIAEGYSVSREKKESFPLTVTSAQKNPTAFYLCASTGLQGFYGYTFGSGTRLTVV.

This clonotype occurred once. Written as DNA, the CDR3 is TGCAGCGTTGAAGTGAACAATGAGCAGTTCTTC. Its protein is CSVEVNNEQFF. This chain joins TRBV29-1 and TRBJ2-1; D is ambiguous. The CDR3 is made up of 11 amino acids. Trimming cost V 1 base and J 5 bases, with 3 bases left between them. Looked up from germline, CDR1 is SQVTM and CDR2 is ANQGSEA.

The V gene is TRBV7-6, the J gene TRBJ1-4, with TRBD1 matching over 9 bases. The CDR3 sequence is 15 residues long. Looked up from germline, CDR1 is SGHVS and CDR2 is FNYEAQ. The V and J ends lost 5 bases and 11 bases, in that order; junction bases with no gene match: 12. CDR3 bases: TGTGCCAGCAGCCTACTGGACAGGGGAGTCGGGAAACTGTTTTTT. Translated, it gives CASSLLDRGVGKLFF.

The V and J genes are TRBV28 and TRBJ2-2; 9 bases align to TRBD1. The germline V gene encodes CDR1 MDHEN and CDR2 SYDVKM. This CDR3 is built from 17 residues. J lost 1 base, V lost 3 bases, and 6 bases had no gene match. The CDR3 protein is CASSLLQGAMNTGELFF. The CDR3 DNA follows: TGTGCCAGCAGTTTGTTACAGGGGGCGATGAACACCGGGGAGCTGTTTTTT.

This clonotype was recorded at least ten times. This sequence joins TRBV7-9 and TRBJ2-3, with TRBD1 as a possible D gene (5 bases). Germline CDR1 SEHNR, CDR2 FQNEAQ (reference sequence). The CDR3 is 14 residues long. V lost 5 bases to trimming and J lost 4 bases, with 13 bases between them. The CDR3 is CASSPRRGADTQYF. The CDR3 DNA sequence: TGTGCCAGCAGCCCAAGAAGGGGTGCAGATACGCAGTATTTT.

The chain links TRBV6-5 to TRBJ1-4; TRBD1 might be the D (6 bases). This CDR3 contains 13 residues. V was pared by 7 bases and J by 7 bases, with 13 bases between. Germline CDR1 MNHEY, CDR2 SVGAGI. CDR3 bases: TGTGCCAGCAACCCAACAGGGACTGAAAAACTGTTTTTT. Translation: CASNPTGTEKLFF.

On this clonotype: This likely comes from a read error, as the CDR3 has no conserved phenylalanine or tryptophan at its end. The CDR3 nucleotides are TGCGCCAGCAGCTTGGACCGGACCCTTACCTACGAGCAGTACTCC. Translation gives CASSLDRTLTYEQYS. The chain is built from TRBV5-1 and TRBJ2-7, with D unresolved. This CDR3 contains 15 residues. CDR1 and CDR2 (germline): SGHRS, YFSETQ. V shed 0 bases and J shed 2 bases, with 12 bases lying between them.

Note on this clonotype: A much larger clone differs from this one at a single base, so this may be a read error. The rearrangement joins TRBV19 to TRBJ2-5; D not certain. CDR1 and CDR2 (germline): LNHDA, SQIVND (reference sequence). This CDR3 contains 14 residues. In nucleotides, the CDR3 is TGTGCCAGTAGTATCCAGCATTATCAAGACACCCAGTACTTC. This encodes CASSIQHYQDTQYF.

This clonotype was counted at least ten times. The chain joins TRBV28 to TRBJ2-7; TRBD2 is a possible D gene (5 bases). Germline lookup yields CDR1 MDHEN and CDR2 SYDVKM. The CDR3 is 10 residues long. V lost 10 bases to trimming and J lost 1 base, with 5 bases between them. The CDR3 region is CATGSYEQYF. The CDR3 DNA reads TGTGCCACGGGATCCTACGAGCAGTACTTC.

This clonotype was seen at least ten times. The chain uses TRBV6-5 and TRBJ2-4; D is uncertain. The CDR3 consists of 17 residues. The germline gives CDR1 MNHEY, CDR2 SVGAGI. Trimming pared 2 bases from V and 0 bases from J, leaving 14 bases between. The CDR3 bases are TGTGCCAGCAGTTACCGGGCAGTGGAACTAGCCAAAAACATTCAGTACTTC. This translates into CASSYRAVELAKNIQYF.

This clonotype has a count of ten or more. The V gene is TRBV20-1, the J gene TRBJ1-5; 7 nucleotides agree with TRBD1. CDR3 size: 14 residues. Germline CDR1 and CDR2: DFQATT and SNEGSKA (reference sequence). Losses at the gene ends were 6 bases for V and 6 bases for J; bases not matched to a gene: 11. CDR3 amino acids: CSAERQGIGQPQHF. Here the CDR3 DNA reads TGCAGTGCGGAAAGACAGGGAATAGGTCAGCCCCAGCATTTT.

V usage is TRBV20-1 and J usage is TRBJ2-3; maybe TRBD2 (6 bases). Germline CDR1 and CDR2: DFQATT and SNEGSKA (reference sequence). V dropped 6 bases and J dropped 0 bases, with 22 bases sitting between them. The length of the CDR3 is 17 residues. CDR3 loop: CSARAPPGLLSTDTQYF. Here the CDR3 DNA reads TGCAGTGCCCGAGCCCCTCCGGGACTCCTAAGCACAGATACGCAGTATTTT.

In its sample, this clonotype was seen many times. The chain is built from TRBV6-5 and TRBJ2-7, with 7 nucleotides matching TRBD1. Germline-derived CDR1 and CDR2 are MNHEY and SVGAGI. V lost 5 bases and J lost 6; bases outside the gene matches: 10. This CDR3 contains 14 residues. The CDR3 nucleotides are TGTGCCAGCAGTCCAACGGGACAGACGGCCGAGCAGTACTTC. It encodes CASSPTGQTAEQYF.

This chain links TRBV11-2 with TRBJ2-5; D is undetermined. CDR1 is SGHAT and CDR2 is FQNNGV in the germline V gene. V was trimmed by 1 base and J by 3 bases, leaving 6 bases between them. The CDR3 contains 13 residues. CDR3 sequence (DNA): TGTGCCAGCAGCTTAGGACGGGAAGAGACCCAGTACTTC. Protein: CASSLGREETQYF.